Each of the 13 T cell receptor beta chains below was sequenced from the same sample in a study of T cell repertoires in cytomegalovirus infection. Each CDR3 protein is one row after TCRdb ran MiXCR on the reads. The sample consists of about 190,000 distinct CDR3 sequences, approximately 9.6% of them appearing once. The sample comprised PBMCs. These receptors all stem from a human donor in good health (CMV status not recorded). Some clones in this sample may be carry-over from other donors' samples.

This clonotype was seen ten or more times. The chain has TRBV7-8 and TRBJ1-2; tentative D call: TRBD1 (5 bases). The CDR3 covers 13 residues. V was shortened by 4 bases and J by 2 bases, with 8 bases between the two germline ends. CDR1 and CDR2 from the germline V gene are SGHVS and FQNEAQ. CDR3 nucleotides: TGTGCCAGCAGCTCGGACATAAACTATGGCTACACCTTC. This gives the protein CASSSDINYGYTF. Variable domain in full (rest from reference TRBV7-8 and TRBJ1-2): GAGVSQSPRYKVAKRGQDVALRCDPISGHVSLFWYQQALGQGPEFLTYFQNEAQLDKSGLPSDRFFAERPEGSVSTLKIQRTQQEDSAVYLCASSSDINYGYTFGSGTRLTVV.

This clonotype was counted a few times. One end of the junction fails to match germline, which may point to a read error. The CDR3 DNA sequence: TGTGTCAGCAGCCATTCGACAGGGTTGGACACTGAAGCTTTCTTT. Encoded protein: CVSSHSTGLDTEAFF. The gene calls are TRBV14 and TRBJ1-1, with 7 bases aligning to TRBD1. The CDR3 sequence is 15 residues long. Germline CDR1 and CDR2: SGHDN and FVKESK.

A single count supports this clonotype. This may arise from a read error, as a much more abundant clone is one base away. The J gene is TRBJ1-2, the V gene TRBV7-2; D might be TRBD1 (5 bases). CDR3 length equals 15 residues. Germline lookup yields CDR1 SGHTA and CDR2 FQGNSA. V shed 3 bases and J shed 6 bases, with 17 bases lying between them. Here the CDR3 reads CASSFFQGKRNGYTF. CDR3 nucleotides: TGTGCCAGCAGCTTTTTCCAGGGTAAAAGGAATGGCTACACCTTC.

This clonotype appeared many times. CDR3 sequence reads: CASSPAGLVYNEQFF. For the CDR3, the DNA is TGTGCCAGCAGTCCTGCGGGACTAGTGTACAATGAGCAGTTCTTC. This chain links TRBV7-2 with TRBJ2-1, with 8 bases that match TRBD2. The ends lost 6 bases at V and 4 bases at J; junction bases unmatched: 8. Germline CDR1 and CDR2: SGHTA and FQGNSA. CDR3 size: 15 residues.

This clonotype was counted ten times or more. The CDR3 region has the DNA TGTGCCAGCAGCAGCCACACGGACAGACCCTACGAGCAGTACTTC. Translated: CASSSHTDRPYEQYF. This chain joins TRBV28 and TRBJ2-7; D might be TRBD1 (6 bases). The CDR3 totals 15 residues. Germline V gene data show CDR1 as MDHEN and CDR2 as SYDVKM. V lost 6 bases, J lost 2 bases, and 17 bases lay in between. The whole variable domain, remainder taken from reference TRBV28 and TRBJ2-7, is DVKVTQSSRYLVKRTGEKVFLECVQDMDHENMFWYRQDPGLGLRLIYFSYDVKMKEKGDIPEGYSVSREKKERFSLILESASTNQTSMYLCASSSHTDRPYEQYFGPGTRLTVT.

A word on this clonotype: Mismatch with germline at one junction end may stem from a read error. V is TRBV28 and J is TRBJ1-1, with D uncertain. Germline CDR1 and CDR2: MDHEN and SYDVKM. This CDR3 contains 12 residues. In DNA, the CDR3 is TGTGCCAACGAGGATGTGAACGCTGAAGCTTTCTTT. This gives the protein CANEDVNAEAFF.

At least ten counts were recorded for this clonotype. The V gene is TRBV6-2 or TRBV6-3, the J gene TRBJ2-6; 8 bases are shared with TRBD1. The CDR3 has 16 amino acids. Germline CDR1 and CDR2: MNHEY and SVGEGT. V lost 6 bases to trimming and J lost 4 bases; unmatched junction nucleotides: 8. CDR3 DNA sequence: TGTGCCAGCAGCCAATCGACAGGGGTCGGGGCCAACGTCCTGACTTTC. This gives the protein CASSQSTGVGANVLTF.

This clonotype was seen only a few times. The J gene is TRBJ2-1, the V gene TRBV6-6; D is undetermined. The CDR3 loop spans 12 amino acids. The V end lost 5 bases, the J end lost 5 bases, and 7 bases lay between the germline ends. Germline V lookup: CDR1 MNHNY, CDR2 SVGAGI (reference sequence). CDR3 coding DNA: TGTGCCAGCAGTAAAATAGACAATGAGCAGTTCTTC. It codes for CASSKIDNEQFF.

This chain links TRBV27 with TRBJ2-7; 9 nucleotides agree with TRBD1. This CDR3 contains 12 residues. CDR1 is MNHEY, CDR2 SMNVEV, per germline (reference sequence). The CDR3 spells CATRDRVDEQYF. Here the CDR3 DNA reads TGTGCTACTCGGGACAGGGTGGACGAGCAGTACTTC.

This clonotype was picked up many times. The CDR3 DNA follows: TGTGCCAGCAGTTACTCGGGACAGGGGGCGTTTGGAAACACCATATATTTT. Residues: CASSYSGQGAFGNTIYF. The chain joins TRBV6-5 to TRBJ1-3, with 12 positions matching TRBD1. The germline gives CDR1 MNHEY, CDR2 SVGAGI. This CDR3 is 17 amino acids long. The ends lost 0 bases at V and 3 bases at J; junction bases unmatched: 3.

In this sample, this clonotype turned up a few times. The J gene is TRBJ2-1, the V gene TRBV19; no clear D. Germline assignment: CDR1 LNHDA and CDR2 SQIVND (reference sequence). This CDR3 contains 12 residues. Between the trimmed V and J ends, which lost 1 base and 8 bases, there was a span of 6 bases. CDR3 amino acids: CASSIVPYEQFF. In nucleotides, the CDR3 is TGTGCCAGTAGTATAGTTCCGTATGAGCAGTTCTTC.

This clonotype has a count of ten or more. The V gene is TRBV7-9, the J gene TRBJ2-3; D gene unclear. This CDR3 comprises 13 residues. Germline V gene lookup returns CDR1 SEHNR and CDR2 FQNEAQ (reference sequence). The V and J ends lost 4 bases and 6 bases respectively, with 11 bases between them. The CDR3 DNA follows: TGTGCCAGCAGCTACCTCGGCGTGGATACGCAGTATTTT. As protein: CASSYLGVDTQYF.

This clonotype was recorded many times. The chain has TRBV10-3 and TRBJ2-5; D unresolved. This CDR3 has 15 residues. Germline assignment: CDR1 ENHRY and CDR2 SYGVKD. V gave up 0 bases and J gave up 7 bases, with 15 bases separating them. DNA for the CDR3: TGTGCCATCAGTGAGTCGGGCCGAGGCCCAGGGACCCAGTACTTC. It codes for CAISESGRGPGTQYF.